Given below is one TCR beta chain in context. What it binds is not known. The data are from a study of cytotoxic CD8 clonotypes in ibrutinib-treated CLL. The study, taken as a whole, reports: Having risen at ibrutinib response, clonality had fallen back toward baseline by progression. Samples were collected at differing times from sustained-remission and progressing patients. Treatment left the uncommon public clonotypes either contracted or stable in frequency.

Depths of 1 in 200,000 to 1 in 1 million T cells were the sequencing target. Only in-frame clones appear in the TCRdb table, and some are missing; sequencing was by immunoSEQ multiplex PCR. Among some 140,000 clones listed, less than 90% were seen once. This clonotype was sampled from a human donor with chronic lymphocytic leukemia. Sequencing was performed on PBMCs, taken after 24 months of ibrutinib treatment.

The CDR3 bases are TGTGCCAGCCCCAGGGTCTATGGCTACACCTTC. The encoded protein is CASPRVYGYTF. The chain couples TRBV6-4 to TRBJ1-2, with D possibly matching TRBD1 (5 bases). Germline V gives CDR1 MRHNA, CDR2 SNTAGT. The CDR3 consists of 11 residues. Trimming took off 8 bases at V and 4 bases at J, with 8 bases between the two ends.